The 26 T cell receptor beta chains presented below share a single source sample, sequenced in a study of cytomegalovirus exposure and HLA in healthy donors. Vbeta (60) and Jbeta (13) primers were used in the PCR. Some clones are missing from TCRdb's copy, which holds only in-frame ones; the method was immunoSEQ multiplex PCR. Of tens of thousands of clones in the sample, around four fifths were seen once. Sequenced input: PBMCs. Every receptor here comes from a woman aged 45-65 years in good health and CMV-seropositive.

This clone appeared a few times. The J gene is TRBJ2-7, the V gene TRBV7-2; TRBD2 aligns across 11 bases. V shed 1 base and J 6 bases; nucleotides not matched to a gene: 5. Germline V gene sequence: CDR1 SGHTA, CDR2 FQGNSA. The CDR3 is 15 amino acids. The CDR3 loop is CASSLGLAGGLEQYF. The CDR3, as DNA: TGTGCCAGCAGCTTAGGGCTAGCGGGAGGCCTCGAGCAGTACTTC.

The chain uses TRBV27 and TRBJ1-1; D might be TRBD1 (5 bases). The V and J ends lost 5 bases and 3 bases respectively, with 16 bases between them. Germline loops: CDR1 MNHEY, CDR2 SMNVEV (reference sequence). The CDR3 loop spans 15 amino acids. The CDR3 sequence is CASSGKWGGDTEAFF. As DNA, the CDR3 is TGTGCCAGCAGTGGAAAATGGGGGGGGGACACTGAAGCTTTCTTT.

The rearrangement links TRBV4-2 to TRBJ2-7, with 10 positions matching TRBD2. Germline CDR1 and CDR2: LGHNA and YNFKEQ. This CDR3 spans 17 amino acids. V was clipped by 0 bases and J by 0 bases; unmatched bases: 5. As DNA, the CDR3 is TGTGCCAGCAGCCAAGAAGTTAGCGGGGGGAGCTCCTACGAGCAGTACTTC. Translated: CASSQEVSGGSSYEQYF.

This sequence joins TRBV7-9 and TRBJ2-3, with 8 bases aligning to TRBD2. V was clipped by 4 bases and J by 2 bases; unmatched bases: 8. The CDR3 loop spans 16 amino acids. The germline CDR1 and CDR2 sequences are SEHNR and FQNEAQ (reference sequence). CDR3 sequence: CASSWTGTRDTDTQYF. The CDR3 region has the DNA TGTGCCAGCAGCTGGACGGGGACTAGGGACACAGATACGCAGTATTTT. Supplemented by reference TRBV7-9 and TRBJ2-3, the full variable domain reads DTGVSQNPRHKITKRGQNVTFRCDPISEHNRLYWYRQTLGQGPEFLTYFQNEAQLEKSRLLSDRFSAERPKGSFSTLEIQRTEQGDSAMYLCASSWTGTRDTDTQYFGPGTRLTVL.

This clone was counted between two and nine times. V and J are TRBV30 and TRBJ2-2; 14 nucleotides align to TRBD2. The junction had 0 bases not matched to a gene; V was cut back by 3 bases and J by 3 bases. CDR3 length: 15 residues. The germline CDR1 and CDR2 sequences are GTSNPN and SVGIG (reference sequence). CDR3 residues: CAWRGLAGDTGELFF. The CDR3 nucleotides read TGTGCCTGGAGGGGACTAGCGGGAGACACCGGGGAGCTGTTTTTT.

The chain employs TRBV5-1 and TRBJ2-1; TRBD2 matches at 9 bases. The J segment lost 5 bases and the V segment lost 0 bases, leaving 6 bases of the junction unmatched. Germline V lookup: CDR1 SGHRS, CDR2 YFSETQ. The CDR3 runs to 16 residues. CDR3 DNA sequence: TGCGCCAGCAGCTTGGATGCGGGAGGGGCCCACAATGAGCAGTTCTTC. Translating gives CASSLDAGGAHNEQFF.

The rearrangement joins TRBV2 to TRBJ2-7; 9 bases match TRBD2. Per germline, CDR1 SNHLY and CDR2 FYNNEI. This CDR3 contains 15 residues. Trimming at V came to 5 bases and at J to 7 bases, leaving 12 bases not matched to a gene. As DNA, the CDR3 is TGTGCCAGCAGTCCCCGAGCTAGCGGGATGGGTGAGCAGTACTTC. This sequence encodes CASSPRASGMGEQYF. The entire variable domain, with the rest obtained from reference TRBV2 and TRBJ2-7, is as follows: EPEVTQTPSHQVTQMGQEVILRCVPISNHLYFYWYRQILGQKVEFLVSFYNNEISEKSEIFDDQFSVERPDGSNFTLKIRSTKLEDSAMYFCASSPRASGMGEQYFGPGTRLTVT.

The genes are TRBV18 and TRBJ2-3, with a weak D call TRBD1 (5 bases). This CDR3 has 15 residues. The V end was cut by 3 bases, the J end by 2 bases, with 12 bases between. CDR1 and CDR2 from the germline V gene are KGHSH and LQKENI. The CDR3 sequence is CASSPIRTLTDTQYF. The CDR3 DNA reads TGTGCCAGCTCACCGATCAGGACACTCACAGATACGCAGTATTTT.

This chain links TRBV19 with TRBJ2-2; D gene uncertain. The germline V gene has CDR1 LNHDA and CDR2 SQIVND (reference sequence). V was cut by 3 bases and J by 7 bases, with 6 bases left in between. This CDR3 is 12 amino acids long. CDR3 sequence: CASSIRGGELFF. The CDR3 coding sequence is TGTGCCAGTAGTATCAGAGGCGGGGAGCTGTTTTTT.

V and J are TRBV30 and TRBJ2-1, with TRBD2 matching over 7 bases. V lost 4 bases to trimming and J lost 0 bases; unmatched junction nucleotides: 3. The CDR3 runs 14 residues. Germline V gives CDR1 GTSNPN, CDR2 SVGIG (reference sequence). CDR3 in DNA: TGTGCCTGGAACGCGGGGGTCTCCTACAATGAGCAGTTCTTC. Protein sequence: CAWNAGVSYNEQFF.

This clone was observed a few times. This rearrangement joins TRBV28 to TRBJ2-2, with 7 bases lining up with TRBD2. Trimming at V came to 11 bases and at J to 5 bases, leaving 5 bases not matched to a gene. The CDR3 is made up of 12 amino acids. In germline, CDR1 is MDHEN, CDR2 SYDVKM. This CDR3 is CAAGVWTGELFF. As DNA, the CDR3 is TGTGCCGCGGGAGTTTGGACCGGGGAGCTGTTTTTT.

The CDR3 region has the DNA TGTGCCAGCAGCCTAAAGGGGGCGTTGACTGAAGCTTTCTTT. It codes for CASSLKGALTEAFF. The chain has TRBV5-4 and TRBJ1-1; 7 bases agree with TRBD1. V was clipped by 4 bases and J by 5 bases; unmatched bases: 8. This CDR3 has 14 amino acids. Germline values: CDR1 SGHNT, CDR2 YYREEE (reference sequence).

The chain is built from TRBV29-1 and TRBJ2-7; possible D gene TRBD1, 6 bases. Between the trimmed V and J ends, which lost 4 bases and 6 bases, there was a span of 16 bases. Germline V gene lookup returns CDR1 SQVTM and CDR2 ANQGSEA. CDR3 length: 13 amino acids. CDR3 nucleotide sequence: TGCAGCGTTGCGAGGGGGTCGGTTTCCGAGCAGTACTTC. It yields the protein CSVARGSVSEQYF.

The V and J genes are TRBV5-1 and TRBJ2-6; possible D gene TRBD1, 5 bases. The V end was cut by 4 bases, the J end by 0 bases, with 14 bases between. CDR1 is SGHRS and CDR2 is YFSETQ in the germline V gene. This CDR3 contains 17 residues. The CDR3, as DNA: TGCGCCAGCAGCCTGACAGCAAGCTCCTCTGGGGCCAACGTCCTGACTTTC. Its protein product is CASSLTASSSGANVLTF. Full variable domain (rest looked up from reference TRBV5-1 and TRBJ2-6): KAGVTQTPRYLIKTRGQQVTLSCSPISGHRSVSWYQQTPGQGLQFLFEYFSETQRNKGNFPGRFSGRQFSNSRSEMNVSTLELGDSALYLCASSLTASSSGANVLTFGAGSRLTVL.

This clone was counted once. This sequence joins TRBV7-3 and TRBJ2-7; 8 nucleotides match TRBD1. V was clipped by 6 bases and J by 1 base; unmatched bases: 8. CDR3 length equals 15 residues. Per the germline V gene, CDR1 is SGHTA and CDR2 is FQGTGA. In DNA, the CDR3 is TGTGCCAGCAGTTCTAAGGACAGGGTGTCCTACGAGCAGTACTTC. Translation gives CASSSKDRVSYEQYF.

J is TRBJ2-2 and V is TRBV9; 12 bases agree with TRBD2. Germline CDR1 SGDLS, CDR2 YYNGEE. The CDR3 sequence is 15 residues long. V lost 4 bases, J lost 6 bases, and 4 bases stayed unmatched. CDR3 amino acids: CASSPRTSGAGELFF. CDR3 DNA sequence: TGTGCCAGCAGCCCTCGGACTAGCGGGGCCGGGGAGCTGTTTTTT.

This chain uses TRBV25-1 with TRBJ1-3; D is ambiguous. CDR1 is MGHDK, CDR2 SYGVNS, per germline. With 0 bases removed from V and 0 bases from J, the gap between germline ends came to 3 bases. This CDR3 has 14 amino acids. CDR3 region: CASSEYSSGNTIYF. In DNA form, the CDR3 reads TGTGCCAGCAGTGAATATAGCTCTGGAAACACCATATATTTT.

V gene TRBV19 combines with J gene TRBJ2-1, with 10 bases fitting TRBD1. CDR1 and CDR2 (germline): LNHDA, SQIVND (reference sequence). V lost 5 bases, J lost 8 bases, and 6 bases stayed unmatched. The CDR3 runs to 14 residues. As DNA, the CDR3 is TGTGCCAGTAGTGCGACAGGGGGCATCGATGAGCAGTTCTTC. Its protein product is CASSATGGIDEQFF.

This clone was picked up a small number of times. J is TRBJ2-1 and V is TRBV15; D perhaps matches TRBD2 (5 bases). The germline V gene has CDR1 LNHNV and CDR2 YYDKDF (reference sequence). Trimming took off 0 bases at V and 8 bases at J, with 14 bases between the two ends. CDR3 size: 15 residues. CDR3: CATSRDQVLAYEQFF. Here the CDR3 DNA reads TGTGCCACCAGCAGAGATCAGGTCCTAGCCTATGAGCAGTTCTTC.

The chain carries TRBV5-5 and TRBJ1-3, with a tentative D call TRBD1 (5 bases). In germline, CDR1 is SGHKS, CDR2 YYEKEE (reference sequence). Trimming removed 4 bases from V and 4 bases from J, with 21 bases in between. CDR3 length equals 17 residues. CDR3 nucleotide sequence: TGTGCCAGCAGCCAACGACCCACAGGTTTCGCCGGAAACACCATATATTTT. This gives the protein CASSQRPTGFAGNTIYF.

The J gene is TRBJ1-2, the V gene TRBV25-1, with 9 bases identical to TRBD1. CDR1 and CDR2 (germline): MGHDK, SYGVNS. J gave up 6 bases and V 2 bases, and 4 bases lay outside the gene matches. CDR3 size: 14 residues. The CDR3 DNA is TGTGCCAGCAGTGAAACAGGGGGCAGGAATGGCTACACCTTC. Translated: CASSETGGRNGYTF.

This chain joins TRBV9 and TRBJ2-3; TRBD1 matches 8 bases. Germline CDR1 is SGDLS and CDR2 is YYNGEE. This CDR3 has 16 amino acids. V lost 3 bases, J lost 1 base, and 7 bases stayed unmatched. CDR3 in DNA: TGTGCCAGCAGCGCTCAGACAGGGGTAGGCACAGATACGCAGTATTTT. It codes for CASSAQTGVGTDTQYF.

The chain employs TRBV2 and TRBJ2-3; tentative D call: TRBD1 (5 bases). In germline, CDR1 is SNHLY, CDR2 FYNNEI. There are 14 residues in the CDR3. V gave up 8 bases and J gave up 2 bases, with 14 bases separating them. CDR3 sequence reads: CASSQGTATDTQYF. The CDR3 DNA is TGTGCCAGCTCGCAGGGAACTGCCACAGATACGCAGTATTTT.

This clone was counted a single time. The chain recombines TRBV4-1 with TRBJ2-1; D possibly corresponds to TRBD2 (5 bases). The germline V gene has CDR1 MGHRA and CDR2 YSYEKL. Trimming pared 4 bases from V and 2 bases from J, leaving 9 bases between. CDR3 length: 14 amino acids. The CDR3 protein is CASSPSSTYNEQFF. CDR3 nucleotide sequence: TGCGCCAGCAGCCCTAGCAGTACCTACAATGAGCAGTTCTTC.

The V gene is TRBV30, the J gene TRBJ1-1; TRBD1 matches at 10 bases. The J segment lost 6 bases and the V segment lost 0 bases, leaving 13 bases of the junction unmatched. The CDR3 sequence is 17 residues long. Germline V CDR1 and CDR2: GTSNPN, SVGIG (reference sequence). The CDR3 bases are TGTGCCTGGAGTGTAGGGACAGGGGTTATGTGGTTCGCTGAAGCTTTCTTT. This codes for CAWSVGTGVMWFAEAFF.

This clone occurred once. The CDR3 region is CASSLGLWTPDTQYF. CDR3 nucleotide sequence: TGTGCCAGCAGCTTGGGTCTGTGGACTCCGGATACGCAGTATTTT. The V and J genes are TRBV5-4 and TRBJ2-3; tentatively, D is TRBD2 (5 bases). This CDR3 has 15 amino acids. CDR1 and CDR2 from the germline V gene are SGHNT and YYREEE (reference sequence). V lost 0 bases, J lost 6 bases, and 14 bases lay in between.